These 32 T cell receptor beta chains were sequenced from one sample in a study of STAT3 mutations in large granular lymphocyte leukemia. Overall study results and limits: In T-cell large granular lymphocyte leukemia, about half of patients showed multiple immunodominant subclonotypes.

The method was immunoSEQ multiplex PCR; TCRdb's version includes in-frame clones alone and lacks a portion of them. This sample has over 25,000 clones, with roughly 80% found just once. Their antigens remain unidentified. The material sequenced was peripheral blood mononuclear cells. Receptors originate from a woman aged 45-65 years with T-cell large granular lymphocyte leukemia. Some clones in this sample may be carry-over from other donors' samples.

This chain uses TRBV5-4 with TRBJ1-1; D unclear. This CDR3 is 14 amino acids long. The germline V gene encodes CDR1 SGHNT and CDR2 YYREEE (reference sequence). The V end lost 4 bases, the J end lost 6 bases, and 16 bases lay between the germline ends. In nucleotides, the CDR3 is TGTGCCAGCAGCCTCATAGACCGGCGCGCTGAAGCTTTCTTT. It codes for CASSLIDRRAEAFF.

CDR3 region: CASSPSPASGYEQYF. The CDR3 DNA is TGTGCCAGCAGTCCGTCCCCCGCTAGCGGATACGAGCAGTACTTC. V and J are TRBV28 and TRBJ2-7; 7 nucleotides align to TRBD2. The V gene's germline CDR1 is MDHEN and CDR2 SYDVKM. With 5 bases clipped from V and 4 bases from J, the junction kept 11 bases outside the gene matches. The length of the CDR3 is 15 residues. The entire variable domain, with the rest obtained from reference TRBV28 and TRBJ2-7, is as follows: DVKVTQSSRYLVKRTGEKVFLECVQDMDHENMFWYRQDPGLGLRLIYFSYDVKMKEKGDIPEGYSVSREKKERFSLILESASTNQTSMYLCASSPSPASGYEQYFGPGTRLTVT.

To note about this clone: Other nucleotide sequences in the sample specify the same CDR3. The chain links TRBV29-1 to TRBJ2-7; D call uncertain. The germline V gene has CDR1 SQVTM and CDR2 ANQGSEA. The CDR3 sequence is 11 residues long. V dropped 2 bases and J dropped 3 bases, with 5 bases sitting between them. The CDR3 DNA reads as TGCAGCGTTGAAAACGGCTACGAGCAGTACTTC. It translates to CSVENGYEQYF.

The chain uses TRBV7-9 and TRBJ1-2; D unclear. The V gene lost 3 bases and the J gene lost 5 bases, with 16 bases spanning the gap. The germline CDR1 and CDR2 sequences are SEHNR and FQNEAQ (reference sequence). This CDR3 has 15 amino acids. The CDR3 nucleotides read TGTGCCAGCAGCTTGACTCCGGAAGGGAGATATGGCTACACCTTC. Translating gives CASSLTPEGRYGYTF.

The rearrangement links TRBV5-4 to TRBJ2-7; a possible D gene is TRBD1 (6 bases). The V gene lost 0 bases and the J gene lost 4 bases, with 17 bases spanning the gap. Germline V gene sequence: CDR1 SGHNT, CDR2 YYREEE (reference sequence). The CDR3 is made up of 16 amino acids. In nucleotides, the CDR3 is TGTGCCAGCAGCTTGGACCTAGGGGGTTCAGAGTACGAGCAGTACTTC. It translates to CASSLDLGGSEYEQYF. Looking up the rest from reference TRBV5-4 and TRBJ2-7 gives the full variable domain: ETGVTQSPTHLIKTRGQQVTLRCSSQSGHNTVSWYQQALGQGPQFIFQYYREEENGRGNFPPRFSGLQFPNYSSELNVNALELDDSALYLCASSLDLGGSEYEQYFGPGTRLTVT.

The rearrangement joins TRBV5-1 to TRBJ2-1, with TRBD1 identical over 10 bases. CDR1 is SGHRS and CDR2 is YFSETQ in the germline V gene. V shed 1 base and J 0 bases; nucleotides not matched to a gene: 10. The CDR3 has 19 amino acids. The CDR3: CASSLKGTGAASSYNEQFF. The CDR3 DNA reads as TGCGCCAGCAGCTTGAAAGGGACAGGGGCCGCAAGCTCCTACAATGAGCAGTTCTTC. Full variable domain (missing parts from reference TRBV5-1 and TRBJ2-1): KAGVTQTPRYLIKTRGQQVTLSCSPISGHRSVSWYQQTPGQGLQFLFEYFSETQRNKGNFPGRFSGRQFSNSRSEMNVSTLELGDSALYLCASSLKGTGAASSYNEQFFGPGTRLTVL.

The rearrangement links TRBV29-1 to TRBJ1-1; maybe TRBD1 (5 bases). The CDR3 spans 14 residues. CDR1 and CDR2 (germline): SQVTM, ANQGSEA. The ends were cut back, 0 bases at V and 2 bases at J, with 10 bases in the middle. DNA of the CDR3: TGCAGCGTTGAAGAGGGACTGGAAAACACTGAAGCTTTCTTT. Its translation is CSVEEGLENTEAFF.

This CDR3 reads CASSPQGYGELFF. The CDR3 nucleotides read TGTGCCAGCAGCCCCCAGGGGTACGGGGAGCTGTTTTTT. V usage is TRBV14 and J usage is TRBJ2-2; D possibly corresponds to TRBD1 (6 bases). This CDR3 spans 13 amino acids. Germline values: CDR1 SGHDN, CDR2 FVKESK. V lost 4 bases to trimming and J lost 7 bases, with 10 bases between them.

The J gene is TRBJ2-7, the V gene TRBV5-1, with D unclear. Per the germline V gene, CDR1 is SGHRS and CDR2 is YFSETQ. V shed 0 bases and J shed 2 bases, with 12 bases lying between them. CDR3 length: 15 residues. This chain's CDR3 is CASSLAQQHPYEQYF. The CDR3, as DNA: TGCGCCAGCAGCTTGGCACAGCAACATCCCTACGAGCAGTACTTC.

This clone occurred once. The rearrangement links TRBV7-9 to TRBJ2-7; TRBD2 aligns across 13 bases. CDR3 length: 15 residues. The germline V gene has CDR1 SEHNR and CDR2 FQNEAQ (reference sequence). J was trimmed by 6 bases and V by 2 bases; bases with no gene match: 4. CDR3 residues: CASSLLTSGRVEQYF. The CDR3 DNA is TGTGCCAGCAGCTTATTAACTAGCGGGAGGGTCGAGCAGTACTTC. Combining the CDR3 with reference TRBV7-9 and TRBJ2-7 gives the whole variable domain DTGVSQNPRHKITKRGQNVTFRCDPISEHNRLYWYRQTLGQGPEFLTYFQNEAQLEKSRLLSDRFSAERPKGSFSTLEIQRTEQGDSAMYLCASSLLTSGRVEQYFGPGTRLTVT.

The V call is TRBV19, the J call TRBJ2-2; TRBD2 matches 7 bases. The CDR3 length is 13 residues. J gave up 2 bases and V 9 bases, and 3 bases lay outside the gene matches. Looked up from germline, CDR1 is LNHDA and CDR2 is SQIVND (reference sequence). CDR3 in DNA: TGTGCCAGCCGGGACTACAACACCGGGGAGCTGTTTTTT. It encodes CASRDYNTGELFF. The full variable domain, its missing parts supplied by reference TRBV19 and TRBJ2-2, is DGGITQSPKYLFRKEGQNVTLSCEQNLNHDAMYWYRQDPGQGLRLIYYSQIVNDFQKGDIAEGYSVSREKKESFPLTVTSAQKNPTAFYLCASRDYNTGELFFGEGSRLTVL.

This clone was picked up a small number of times. This rearrangement joins TRBV28 to TRBJ1-4; D not certain. V shed 2 bases and J shed 10 bases, with 14 bases lying between them. The CDR3 has 14 amino acids. Germline V gives CDR1 MDHEN, CDR2 SYDVKM. In DNA form, the CDR3 reads TGTGCCAGCAGTTTAGAGGGAATCCCCAGAAAACTGTTTTTT. Protein product: CASSLEGIPRKLFF.

This rearrangement joins TRBV25-1 to TRBJ2-3; 7 nucleotides line up with TRBD1. This CDR3 has 14 amino acids. V dropped 3 bases and J dropped 8; count of bases not matched to a gene: 8. Germline-derived CDR1 and CDR2 are MGHDK and SYGVNS. CDR3 DNA: TGTGCCAGCAGTGAGGGACAGAGTAGCGTTACGCAGTATTTT. Protein sequence: CASSEGQSSVTQYF.

This chain links TRBV18 with TRBJ1-3; possibly TRBD1 for D (5 bases). V lost 6 bases and J 2 bases, leaving 14 bases between the germline ends. This CDR3 is built from 15 residues. The V gene's germline CDR1 is KGHSH and CDR2 LQKENI. CDR3 loop: CASSRGGYTGNTIYF. The CDR3 nucleotides read TGTGCCAGCTCCCGGGGCGGCTATACTGGAAACACCATATATTTT.

This clone was observed a handful of times. This sequence joins TRBV28 and TRBJ2-7, with 7 nucleotides matching TRBD1. The CDR3 spans 14 residues. V shed 7 bases and J 2 bases; nucleotides not matched to a gene: 8. Germline CDR1 reads MDHEN; CDR2 reads SYDVKM. The CDR3 spells CASKSRGFTYEQYF. The CDR3 DNA reads TGTGCCAGCAAGAGCAGGGGGTTTACCTACGAGCAGTACTTC.

This chain connects TRBV18 to TRBJ2-3, with D unclear. Trimming took 0 bases from V and 2 from J, leaving 18 bases between them. The length of the CDR3 is 18 residues. Germline V CDR1 and CDR2: KGHSH, LQKENI. The CDR3 loop reads CASSPPNPVGRLTDTQYF. Here the CDR3 DNA reads TGTGCCAGCTCACCACCTAATCCCGTTGGACGGCTCACAGATACGCAGTATTTT.

This clone has just one count. The chain links TRBV6-5 to TRBJ2-3, with 7 bases aligning to TRBD2. With 4 bases clipped from V and 4 bases from J, the junction kept 11 bases outside the gene matches. The CDR3 contains 16 residues. Germline CDR1 reads MNHEY; CDR2 reads SVGAGI. The CDR3 DNA follows: TGTGCCAGCAGTTCGTTAGGCGGGAGTGTGGCAGATACGCAGTATTTT. Protein: CASSSLGGSVADTQYF.

This clone was recorded only once. For the CDR3, the DNA is TGCAGCGTACAGACTTTGAACACTGAAGCTTTCTTT. Amino acid sequence: CSVQTLNTEAFF. The V call is TRBV29-1, the J call TRBJ1-1; the D is unclear. V lost 6 bases, J lost 0 bases, and 8 bases lay in between. Germline CDR1 SQVTM, CDR2 ANQGSEA. CDR3 size: 12 residues.

The genes are TRBV18 and TRBJ1-2; no reliable D call. V was trimmed by 0 bases and J by 6 bases, leaving 17 bases between them. The length of the CDR3 is 16 residues. The germline CDR1 and CDR2 sequences are KGHSH and LQKENI. The DNA for the CDR3 is TGTGCCAGCTCACCACCGACCCGGCGGGGATCTGATGGCTACACCTTC. Protein product: CASSPPTRRGSDGYTF.

This clone was recorded a few times. J is TRBJ1-2 and V is TRBV28; D is perhaps TRBD1 (5 bases). Germline loops: CDR1 MDHEN, CDR2 SYDVKM. This CDR3 spans 13 amino acids. Trimming took 5 bases from V and 7 from J, leaving 14 bases between them. The DNA of the CDR3 is TGTGCCAGCAGTATGGGAGGGGTTCCTGGCTACACCTTC. Encoded protein: CASSMGGVPGYTF.

The chain recombines TRBV30 with TRBJ1-2, with 7 bases matching TRBD1. Germline loops: CDR1 GTSNPN, CDR2 SVGIG (reference sequence). There are 15 residues in the CDR3. The junction had 12 bases not matched to a gene; V was cut back by 3 bases and J by 5 bases. The CDR3 loop reads CAWSLPDRALYGYTF. The DNA for the CDR3 is TGTGCCTGGAGCTTACCCGACAGGGCCCTTTATGGCTACACCTTC.

The CDR3: CASSSFRGGSYNEQFF. The DNA for the CDR3 is TGTGCCAGCAGCTCCTTCCGGGGAGGCTCCTACAATGAGCAGTTCTTC. This chain joins TRBV7-8 and TRBJ2-1; D perhaps matches TRBD2 (6 bases). Trimming took 4 bases from V and 0 from J, leaving 13 bases between them. The CDR3 covers 16 residues. Looked up from germline, CDR1 is SGHVS and CDR2 is FQNEAQ.

The chain carries TRBV5-1 and TRBJ2-7; 12 bases fit TRBD2. The CDR3 runs 15 residues. The germline gives CDR1 SGHRS, CDR2 YFSETQ. With V trimmed by 3 bases and J by 7 bases, 8 bases remained unmatched. The CDR3 DNA reads TGCGCCAGCAGCTCCTGGACTAGCGGGACTAGTGAGCAGTACTTC. Translation: CASSSWTSGTSEQYF.

The V and J genes are TRBV10-3 and TRBJ1-2; D gene uncertain. The CDR3 is 12 residues long. The germline V gene has CDR1 ENHRY and CDR2 SYGVKD. V was clipped by 4 bases and J by 0 bases, with 3 bases between them. The DNA of the CDR3 is TGTGCCATCAGTGGGACTAACTATGGCTACACCTTC. It codes for CAISGTNYGYTF.

V is TRBV7-9 and J is TRBJ1-1, with D perhaps TRBD1 (5 bases). CDR1 and CDR2 from the germline V gene are SEHNR and FQNEAQ (reference sequence). Between the trimmed V and J ends, which lost 5 bases and 4 bases, there was a span of 17 bases. This CDR3 spans 15 amino acids. The CDR3 loop reads CASSLGRGTGTEAFF. In DNA form, the CDR3 reads TGTGCCAGCAGCCTTGGGCGGGGGACGGGCACTGAAGCTTTCTTT. The entire variable domain, with the rest obtained from reference TRBV7-9 and TRBJ1-1, is as follows: DTGVSQNPRHKITKRGQNVTFRCDPISEHNRLYWYRQTLGQGPEFLTYFQNEAQLEKSRLLSDRFSAERPKGSFSTLEIQRTEQGDSAMYLCASSLGRGTGTEAFFGQGTRLTVV.

This rearrangement joins TRBV2 to TRBJ2-7, with TRBD2 as a possible D gene (5 bases). Trimming left V 1 base short and J 8 bases short, with 12 bases between. The CDR3 runs to 13 residues. The germline gives CDR1 SNHLY, CDR2 FYNNEI. CDR3 amino acids: CASSEGRAAQQYF. The CDR3 DNA reads TGTGCCAGCAGTGAAGGGCGGGCCGCTCAGCAGTACTTC.

V usage is TRBV28 and J usage is TRBJ1-5; TRBD1 aligns across 9 bases. This CDR3 region has 17 residues. Trimming at V came to 7 bases and at J to 6 bases, leaving 16 bases not matched to a gene. Per the germline V gene, CDR1 is MDHEN and CDR2 is SYDVKM. The CDR3 DNA is TGTGCCAGCACCCCCTGGGAGGCACAGGGGGCTTCTCAGCCCCAGCATTTT. Its translation: CASTPWEAQGASQPQHF.

The genes are TRBV29-1 and TRBJ1-4; perhaps TRBD1 as D (6 bases). The germline CDR1 and CDR2 sequences are SQVTM and ANQGSEA. This CDR3 comprises 15 residues. Trimming took off 3 bases at V and 7 bases at J, with 18 bases between the two ends. The CDR3 is CSVDLGAGEGEKLFF. CDR3 nucleotides: TGCAGCGTTGATCTAGGGGCAGGGGAAGGTGAAAAACTGTTTTTT.

The chain employs TRBV4-1 and TRBJ2-5; 8 nucleotides match TRBD1. Germline V gives CDR1 MGHRA, CDR2 YSYEKL. V lost 4 bases and J lost 6; bases outside the gene matches: 10. There are 15 residues in the CDR3. CDR3 protein: CASSLTGGEVKTQYF. The CDR3 region has the DNA TGCGCCAGCAGCCTTACAGGGGGAGAGGTAAAGACCCAGTACTTC.

This clone was picked up a small number of times. The gene calls are TRBV9 and TRBJ2-2; D not resolved. This CDR3 spans 15 amino acids. Germline CDR1 and CDR2: SGDLS and YYNGEE. With 0 bases removed from V and 2 bases from J, the gap between germline ends came to 8 bases. CDR3 sequence (DNA): TGTGCCAGCAGCGTAGGACCGGTTAACACCGGGGAGCTGTTTTTT. It encodes CASSVGPVNTGELFF.

The chain uses TRBV10-3 and TRBJ1-1; 7 bases fit TRBD1. This CDR3 comprises 14 residues. V lost 6 bases, J lost 0 bases, and 4 bases stayed unmatched. The V gene's germline CDR1 is ENHRY and CDR2 SYGVKD. CDR3 amino acids: CAIRGQEMNTEAFF. CDR3 sequence (DNA): TGTGCCATCAGAGGACAGGAAATGAACACTGAAGCTTTCTTT.

J is TRBJ1-2 and V is TRBV18, with 8 bases fitting TRBD1. The ends lost 1 base at V and 6 bases at J; junction bases unmatched: 1. CDR3 length: 13 amino acids. CDR1 and CDR2 from the germline V gene are KGHSH and LQKENI. The CDR3 nucleotides are TGTGCCAGCTCACCACAACAGGGGGATGGCTACACCTTC. This gives the protein CASSPQQGDGYTF.